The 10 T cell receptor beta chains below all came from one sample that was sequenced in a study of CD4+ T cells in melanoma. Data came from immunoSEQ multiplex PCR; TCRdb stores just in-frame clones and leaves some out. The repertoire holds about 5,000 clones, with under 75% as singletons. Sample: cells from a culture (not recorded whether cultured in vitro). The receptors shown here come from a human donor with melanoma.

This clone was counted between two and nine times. The CDR3 region is CASSIGTGRTIYEQYF. The CDR3 region has the DNA TGTGCCAGCAGTATAGGGACAGGAAGAACGATCTACGAGCAGTACTTC. V is TRBV6-6 and J is TRBJ2-7; 8 nucleotides align to TRBD1. The CDR3 loop spans 16 amino acids. The V gene end was trimmed by 5 bases and the J gene end by 3 bases; junction bases not matched to a gene: 12. Germline assignment: CDR1 MNHNY and CDR2 SVGAGI (reference sequence).

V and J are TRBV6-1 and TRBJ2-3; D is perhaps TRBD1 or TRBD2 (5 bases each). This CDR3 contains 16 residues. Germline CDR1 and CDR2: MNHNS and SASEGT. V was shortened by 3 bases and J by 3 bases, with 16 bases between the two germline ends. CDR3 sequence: CASSDQQARGTDTQYF. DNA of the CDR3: TGTGCCAGCAGTGACCAACAGGCCCGCGGGACAGATACGCAGTATTTT.

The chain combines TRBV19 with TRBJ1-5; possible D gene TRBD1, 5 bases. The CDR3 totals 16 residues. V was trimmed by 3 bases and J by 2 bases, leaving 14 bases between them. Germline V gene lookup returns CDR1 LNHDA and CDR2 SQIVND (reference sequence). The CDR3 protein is CASSMLGQGGNQPQHF. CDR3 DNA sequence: TGTGCCAGTAGTATGTTAGGGCAGGGCGGCAATCAGCCCCAGCATTTT.

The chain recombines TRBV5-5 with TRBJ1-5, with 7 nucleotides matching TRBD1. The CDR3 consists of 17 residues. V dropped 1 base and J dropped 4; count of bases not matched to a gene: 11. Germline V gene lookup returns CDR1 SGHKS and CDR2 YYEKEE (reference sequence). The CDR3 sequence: CASSLTPPGTANQPQHF. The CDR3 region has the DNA TGTGCCAGCAGCTTGACCCCCCCTGGGACAGCTAATCAGCCCCAGCATTTT.

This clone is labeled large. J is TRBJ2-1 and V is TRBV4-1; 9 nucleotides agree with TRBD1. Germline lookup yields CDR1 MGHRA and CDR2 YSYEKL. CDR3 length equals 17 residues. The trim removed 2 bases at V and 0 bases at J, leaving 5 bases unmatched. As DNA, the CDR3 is TGCGCCAGCAGCCAATCGGACAGGGGAGGCTCCTACAATGAGCAGTTCTTC. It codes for CASSQSDRGGSYNEQFF.

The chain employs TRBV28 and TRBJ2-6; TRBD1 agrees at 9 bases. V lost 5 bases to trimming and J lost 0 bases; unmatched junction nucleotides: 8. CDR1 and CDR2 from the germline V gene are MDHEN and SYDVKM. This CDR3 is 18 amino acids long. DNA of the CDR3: TGTGCCAGCAGTGGGGACAGGGTGATTAACTCTGGGGCCAACGTCCTGACTTTC. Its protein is CASSGDRVINSGANVLTF.

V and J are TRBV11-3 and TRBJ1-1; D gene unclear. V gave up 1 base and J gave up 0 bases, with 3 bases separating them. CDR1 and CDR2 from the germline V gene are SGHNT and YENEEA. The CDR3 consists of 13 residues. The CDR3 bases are TGTGCCAGCAGCTTAGGGGTGAACACTGAAGCTTTCTTT. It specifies CASSLGVNTEAFF. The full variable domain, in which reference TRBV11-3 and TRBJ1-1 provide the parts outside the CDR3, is EAGVVQSPRYKIIEKKQPVAFWCNPISGHNTLYWYLQNLGQGPELLIRYENEEAVDDSQLPKDRFSAERLKGVDSTLKIQPAELGDSAVYLCASSLGVNTEAFFGQGTRLTVV.

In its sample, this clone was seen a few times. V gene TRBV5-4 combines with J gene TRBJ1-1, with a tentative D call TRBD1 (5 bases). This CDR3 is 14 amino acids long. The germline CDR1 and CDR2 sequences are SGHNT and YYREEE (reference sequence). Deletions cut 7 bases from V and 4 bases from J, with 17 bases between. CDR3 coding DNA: TGTGCCAGCGCGGGGGGGTCGATGGGCACTGAAGCTTTCTTT. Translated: CASAGGSMGTEAFF.

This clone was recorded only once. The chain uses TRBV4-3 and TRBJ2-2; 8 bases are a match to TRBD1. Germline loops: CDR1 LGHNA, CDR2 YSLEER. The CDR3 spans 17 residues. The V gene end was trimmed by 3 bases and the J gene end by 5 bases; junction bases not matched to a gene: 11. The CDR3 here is CASSHEHRGSITGELFF. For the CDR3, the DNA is TGCGCCAGCAGCCACGAACACAGGGGGTCTATAACCGGGGAGCTGTTTTTT.

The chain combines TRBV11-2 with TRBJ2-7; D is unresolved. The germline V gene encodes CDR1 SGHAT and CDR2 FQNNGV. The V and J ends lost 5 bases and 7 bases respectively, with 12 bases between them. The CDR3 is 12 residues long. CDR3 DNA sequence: TGTGCCAGCAGCCGAGACCCAATTGAGCAGTACTTC. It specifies CASSRDPIEQYF.